The rows below give T cell receptor beta chains drawn from one sample of a study of metastatic and nonmetastatic thyroid tumors. TCRdb called clones again from the PCR reads with MiXCR. Here the sample spans roughly 14,000 clones, 25% to 35% being singletons. Sequenced sample: tumor tissue. The origin of the receptors is a female donor with papillary thyroid cancer or a benign thyroid nodule (not recorded which). Some clones in this sample may be carry-over from other donors' samples. The CDR3 runs from the conserved cysteine through the conserved F or W. A D gene is named only where the DNA matches it firmly. Where a row states a size, it is once, few, many or the class of an expanded clone; other rows omit it.

clone_size,d_call,v_call,j_call,cdr3_aa,cdr3_nt
many,NA,TRBV28,TRBJ2-3,CASSSSPGRNTDTQYF,TGTGCCAGCAGTTCGTCCCCCGGCAGGAACACAGATACGCAGTATTTT
few,NA,TRBV12-3/TRBV12-4,TRBJ2-6,CASSYRRSGANVLTF,TGTGCCAGCAGCTATCGGCGCTCTGGGGCCAACGTCCTGACTTTC
NA,TRBD2,TRBV5-4,TRBJ2-1,CASSSTSDDEQFF,TGTGCCAGCAGCTCGACTAGCGACGATGAGCAGTTCTTC
few,NA,TRBV6-2/TRBV6-3,TRBJ2-7,CASSPRKVSGRWEQYF,TGTGCCAGCAGTCCCCGAAAGGTATCGGGAAGGTGGGAGCAGTACTTC
NA,NA,TRBV18,TRBJ1-3,CASSRQTPSSGNTIYF,TGTGCCAGCTCACGGCAGACTCCCTCCTCTGGAAACACCATATATTTT
NA,TRBD2,TRBV11-1,TRBJ2-3,CASSLGTMLAVITSTDTQYF,TGTGCCAGCAGCTTAGGGACTATGCTAGCGGTTATCACTAGCACAGATACGCAGTATTTT
few,NA,TRBV10-3,TRBJ1-3,CAMGPSSGNTIYF,TGTGCCATGGGACCTTCCTCTGGAAACACCATATATTTT
few,TRBD1,TRBV19,TRBJ2-1,CASSMQGAAEQFF,TGTGCCAGTAGTATGCAGGGGGCGGCTGAGCAGTTCTTC
NA,NA,TRBV11-2,TRBJ2-7,CASSRNYEQYF,TGTGCCAGCAGCCGGAACTACGAGCAGTACTTC
medium-sized,NA,TRBV20-1,TRBJ2-1,CSASFSGFYNEQFF,TGCAGTGCTAGTTTCAGCGGGTTCTACAATGAGCAGTTCTTC
few,TRBD2,TRBV27,TRBJ2-1,CASRTSGDEQFF,TGTGCCAGCAGGACTAGCGGTGATGAGCAGTTCTTC
NA,NA,TRBV5-1,TRBJ1-1,CASSHVDKSGLAFF,TGCGCCAGCAGCCACGTGGACAAATCTGGTTTGGCTTTCTTT